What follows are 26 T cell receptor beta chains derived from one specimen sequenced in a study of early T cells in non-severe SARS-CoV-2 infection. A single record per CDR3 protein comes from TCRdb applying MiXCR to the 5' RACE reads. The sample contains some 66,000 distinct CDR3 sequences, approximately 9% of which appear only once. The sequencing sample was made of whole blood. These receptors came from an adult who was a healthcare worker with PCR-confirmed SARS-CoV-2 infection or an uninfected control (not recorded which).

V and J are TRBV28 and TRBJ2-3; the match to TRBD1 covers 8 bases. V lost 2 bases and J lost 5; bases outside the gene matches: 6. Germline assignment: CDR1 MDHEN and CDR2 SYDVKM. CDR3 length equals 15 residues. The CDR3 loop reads CASSLGQGAEDTQYF. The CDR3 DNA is TGTGCCAGCAGTTTAGGGCAGGGGGCGGAAGATACGCAGTATTTT.

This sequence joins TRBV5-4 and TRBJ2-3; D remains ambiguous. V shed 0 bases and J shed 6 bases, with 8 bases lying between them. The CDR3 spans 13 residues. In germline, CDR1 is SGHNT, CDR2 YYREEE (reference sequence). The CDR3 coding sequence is TGTGCCAGCAGCTTGGGCGAGTGGGATACGCAGTATTTT. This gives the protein CASSLGEWDTQYF.

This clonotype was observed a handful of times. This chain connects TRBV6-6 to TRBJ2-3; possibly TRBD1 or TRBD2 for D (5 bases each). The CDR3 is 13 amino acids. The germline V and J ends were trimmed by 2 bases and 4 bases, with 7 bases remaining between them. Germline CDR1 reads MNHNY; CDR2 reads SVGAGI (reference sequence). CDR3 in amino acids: CASSYGGSDTQYF. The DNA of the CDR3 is TGTGCCAGCAGTTACGGGGGATCAGATACGCAGTATTTT.

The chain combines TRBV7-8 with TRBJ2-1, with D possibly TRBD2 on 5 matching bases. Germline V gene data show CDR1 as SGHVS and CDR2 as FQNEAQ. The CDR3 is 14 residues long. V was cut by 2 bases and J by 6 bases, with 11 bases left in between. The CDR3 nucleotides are TGTGCCAGCAGCTTAAGTCCGGACTCCAATGAGCAGTTCTTC. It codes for CASSLSPDSNEQFF.

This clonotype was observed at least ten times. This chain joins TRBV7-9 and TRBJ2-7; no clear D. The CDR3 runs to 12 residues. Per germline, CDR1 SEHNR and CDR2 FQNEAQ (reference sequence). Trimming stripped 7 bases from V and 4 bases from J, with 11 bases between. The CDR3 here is CASNTNPYEQYF. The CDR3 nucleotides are TGTGCCAGCAATACAAATCCATACGAGCAGTACTTC.

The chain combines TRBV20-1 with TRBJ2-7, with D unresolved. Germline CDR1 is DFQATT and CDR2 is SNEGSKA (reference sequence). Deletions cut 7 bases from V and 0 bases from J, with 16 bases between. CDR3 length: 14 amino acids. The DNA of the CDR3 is TGCAGTGGAAGTAACCCCCTGGGCTCCTACGAGCAGTACTTC. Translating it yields CSGSNPLGSYEQYF.

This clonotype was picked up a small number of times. CDR3 sequence (DNA): TGTGCCAGCAGCCAAGACCGCGGGGGAAAGACCCAGTACTTC. It yields the protein CASSQDRGGKTQYF. The gene calls are TRBV14 and TRBJ2-5, with 7 positions matching TRBD2. The CDR3 is made up of 14 amino acids. Germline V gives CDR1 SGHDN, CDR2 FVKESK. Trimming at V came to 0 bases and at J to 6 bases, leaving 4 bases not matched to a gene.

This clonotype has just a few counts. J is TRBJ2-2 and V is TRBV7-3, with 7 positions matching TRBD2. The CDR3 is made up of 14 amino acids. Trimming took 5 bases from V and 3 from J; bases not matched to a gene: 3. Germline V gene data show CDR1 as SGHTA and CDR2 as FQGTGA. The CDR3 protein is CASSHGLDTGELFF. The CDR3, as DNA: TGTGCCAGCAGCCACGGACTAGACACCGGGGAGCTGTTTTTT.

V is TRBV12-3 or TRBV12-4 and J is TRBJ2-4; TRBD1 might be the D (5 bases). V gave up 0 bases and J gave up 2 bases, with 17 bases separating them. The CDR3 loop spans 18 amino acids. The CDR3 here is CASSLALWGPHPKNIQYF. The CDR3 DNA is TGTGCCAGCAGTTTAGCGCTGTGGGGCCCACACCCCAAAAACATTCAGTACTTC.

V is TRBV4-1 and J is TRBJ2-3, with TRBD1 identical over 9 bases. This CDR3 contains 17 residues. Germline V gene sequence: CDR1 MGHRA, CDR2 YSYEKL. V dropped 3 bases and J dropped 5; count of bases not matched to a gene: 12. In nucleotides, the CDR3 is TGCGCCAGCAGCCAGGACCGGCTGGGACAGGGAGGAGATACGCAGTATTTT. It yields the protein CASSQDRLGQGGDTQYF.

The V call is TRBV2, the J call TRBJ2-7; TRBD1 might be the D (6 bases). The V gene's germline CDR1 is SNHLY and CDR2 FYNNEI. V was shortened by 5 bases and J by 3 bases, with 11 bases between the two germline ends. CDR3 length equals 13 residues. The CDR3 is CASSLQGFYEQYF. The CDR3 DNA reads TGTGCCAGCAGTCTTCAGGGGTTCTACGAGCAGTACTTC.

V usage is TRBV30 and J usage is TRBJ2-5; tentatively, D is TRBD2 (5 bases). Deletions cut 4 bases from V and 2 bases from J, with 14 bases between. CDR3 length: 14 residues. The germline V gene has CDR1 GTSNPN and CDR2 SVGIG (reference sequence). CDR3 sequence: CAWTPMGVQETQYF. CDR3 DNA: TGTGCCTGGACGCCTATGGGAGTGCAAGAGACCCAGTACTTC.

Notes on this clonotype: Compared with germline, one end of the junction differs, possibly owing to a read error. The DNA of the CDR3 is TGTGCCATCAGGGAGTCGGAGGCCCAAGAGACCCAGTACTTC. As protein: CAIRESEAQETQYF. The V gene is TRBV10-3, the J gene TRBJ2-5, with a weak D call TRBD2 (5 bases). The CDR3 length is 14 residues. Germline lookup yields CDR1 ENHRY and CDR2 SYGVKD.

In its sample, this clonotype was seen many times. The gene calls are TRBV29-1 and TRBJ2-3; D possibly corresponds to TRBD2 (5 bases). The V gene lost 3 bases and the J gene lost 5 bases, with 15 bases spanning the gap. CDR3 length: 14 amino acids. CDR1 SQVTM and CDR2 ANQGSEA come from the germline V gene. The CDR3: CSVDRERKGDTQYF. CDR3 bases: TGCAGCGTTGATAGGGAGCGAAAGGGAGATACGCAGTATTTT.

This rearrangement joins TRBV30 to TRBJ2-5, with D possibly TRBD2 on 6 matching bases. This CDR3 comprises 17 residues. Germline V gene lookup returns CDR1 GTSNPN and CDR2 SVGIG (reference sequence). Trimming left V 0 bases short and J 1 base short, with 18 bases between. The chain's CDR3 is CAWSVKVSSVVQETQYF. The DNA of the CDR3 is TGTGCCTGGAGTGTAAAGGTGTCTAGCGTCGTCCAAGAGACCCAGTACTTC.

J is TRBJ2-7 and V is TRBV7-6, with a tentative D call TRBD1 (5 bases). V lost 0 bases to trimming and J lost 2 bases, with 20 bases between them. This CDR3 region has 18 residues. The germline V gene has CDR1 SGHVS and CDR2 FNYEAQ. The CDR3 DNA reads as TGTGCCAGCAGCTTAGCGTTTACCGAGACAGCCAACGCCTACGAGCAGTACTTC. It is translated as CASSLAFTETANAYEQYF.

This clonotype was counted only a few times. The CDR3 region has the DNA TGTGCCAGCTCACCACACCAAGAGACCCAGTACTTC. It encodes CASSPHQETQYF. The gene calls are TRBV18 and TRBJ2-5; D uncertain. CDR1 is KGHSH, CDR2 LQKENI, per germline. V dropped 1 base and J dropped 0 bases, with 0 bases sitting between them. The CDR3 runs 12 residues.

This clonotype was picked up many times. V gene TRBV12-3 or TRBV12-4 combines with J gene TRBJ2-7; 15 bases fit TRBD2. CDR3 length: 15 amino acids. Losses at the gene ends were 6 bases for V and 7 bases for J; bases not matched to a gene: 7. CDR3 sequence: CASSLRGTSGREQYF. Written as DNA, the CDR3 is TGTGCCAGCAGCCTTCGCGGGACTAGCGGGAGGGAGCAGTACTTC.

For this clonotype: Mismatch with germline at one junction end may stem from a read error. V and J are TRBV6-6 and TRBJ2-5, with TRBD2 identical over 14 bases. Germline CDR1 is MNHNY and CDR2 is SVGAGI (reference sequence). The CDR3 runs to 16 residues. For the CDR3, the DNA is TGCGCCAGCAGTCAGGGACTAGCGGGGGTATTTTTGGACCAGTACTTC. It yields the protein CASSQGLAGVFLDQYF.

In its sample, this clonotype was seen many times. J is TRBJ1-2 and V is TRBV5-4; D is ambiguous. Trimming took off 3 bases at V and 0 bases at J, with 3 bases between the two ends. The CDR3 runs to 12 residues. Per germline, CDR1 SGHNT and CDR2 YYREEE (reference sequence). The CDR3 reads CASSSTNYGYTF. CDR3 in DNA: TGTGCCAGCAGCTCTACTAACTATGGCTACACCTTC.

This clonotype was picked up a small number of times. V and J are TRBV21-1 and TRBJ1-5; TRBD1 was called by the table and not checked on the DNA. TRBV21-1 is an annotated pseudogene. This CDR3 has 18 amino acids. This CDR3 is CASSNVNSQGHSNQPQHF. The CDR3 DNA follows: TGTGCCAGCAGCAATGTCAATTCCCAGGGACATAGCAATCAGCCCCAGCATTTT.

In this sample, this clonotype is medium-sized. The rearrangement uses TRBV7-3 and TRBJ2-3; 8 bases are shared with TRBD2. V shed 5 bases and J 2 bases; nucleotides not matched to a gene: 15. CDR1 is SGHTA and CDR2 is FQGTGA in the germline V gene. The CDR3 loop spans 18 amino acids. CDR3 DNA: TGTGCCAGCAGCCCCATGCCGTTAACTAGCGGTACCACAGATACGCAGTATTTT. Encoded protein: CASSPMPLTSGTTDTQYF.

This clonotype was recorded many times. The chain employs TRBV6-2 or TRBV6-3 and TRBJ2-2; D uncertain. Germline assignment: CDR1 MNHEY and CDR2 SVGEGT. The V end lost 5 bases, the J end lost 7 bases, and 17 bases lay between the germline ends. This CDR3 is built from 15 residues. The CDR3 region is CASSISLGRRGELFF. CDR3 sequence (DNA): TGTGCCAGCAGTATCTCCTTGGGTCGGCGCGGGGAGCTGTTTTTT.

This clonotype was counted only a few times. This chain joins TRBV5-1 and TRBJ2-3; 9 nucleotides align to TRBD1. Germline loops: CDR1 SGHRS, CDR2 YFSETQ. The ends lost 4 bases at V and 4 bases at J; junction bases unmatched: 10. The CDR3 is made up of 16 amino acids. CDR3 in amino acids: CASSPGDRAFADTQYF. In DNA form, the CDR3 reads TGCGCCAGCAGCCCTGGGGACAGGGCATTCGCAGATACGCAGTATTTT.

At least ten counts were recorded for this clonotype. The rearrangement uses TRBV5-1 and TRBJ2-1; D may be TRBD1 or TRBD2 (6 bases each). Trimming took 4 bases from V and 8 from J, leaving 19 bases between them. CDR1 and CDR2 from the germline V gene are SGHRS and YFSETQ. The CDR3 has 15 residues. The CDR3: CASSNWRPGADEQFF. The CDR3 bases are TGCGCCAGCAGCAATTGGAGGCCGGGGGCGGATGAGCAGTTCTTC.

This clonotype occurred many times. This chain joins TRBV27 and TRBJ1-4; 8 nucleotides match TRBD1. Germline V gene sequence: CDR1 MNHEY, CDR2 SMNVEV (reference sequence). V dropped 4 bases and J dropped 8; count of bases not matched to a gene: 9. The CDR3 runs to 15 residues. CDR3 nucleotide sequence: TGTGCCAGCAGTTCCCCAGGGGGCGCAGACGAAAAACTGTTTTTT. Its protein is CASSSPGGADEKLFF. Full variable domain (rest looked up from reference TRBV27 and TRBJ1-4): EAQVTQNPRYLITVTGKKLTVTCSQNMNHEYMSWYRQDPGLGLRQIYYSMNVEVTDKGDVPEGYKVSRKEKRNFPLILESPSPNQTSLYFCASSSPGGADEKLFFGSGTQLSVL.